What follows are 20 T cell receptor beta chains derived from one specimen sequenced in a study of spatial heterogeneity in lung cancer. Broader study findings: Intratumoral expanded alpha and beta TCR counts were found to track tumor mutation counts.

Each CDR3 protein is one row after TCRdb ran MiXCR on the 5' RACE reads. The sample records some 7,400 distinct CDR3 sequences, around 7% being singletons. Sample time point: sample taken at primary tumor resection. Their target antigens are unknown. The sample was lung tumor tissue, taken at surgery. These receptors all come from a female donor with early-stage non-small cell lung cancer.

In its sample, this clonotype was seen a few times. The CDR3 coding sequence is TGTGCCAGCAGTGAATGGCGGGGTTGGGAGCAGTTCTTC. It encodes CASSEWRGWEQFF. The chain combines TRBV6-1 with TRBJ2-1, with D perhaps matching TRBD2 (6 bases). In germline, CDR1 is MNHNS, CDR2 SASEGT. The CDR3 consists of 13 residues. Between the trimmed V and J ends, which lost 2 bases and 10 bases, there was a span of 12 bases.

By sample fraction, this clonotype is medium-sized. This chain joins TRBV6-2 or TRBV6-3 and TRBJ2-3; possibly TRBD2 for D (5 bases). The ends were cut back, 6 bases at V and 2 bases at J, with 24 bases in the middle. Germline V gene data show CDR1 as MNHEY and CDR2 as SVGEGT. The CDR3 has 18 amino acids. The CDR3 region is CASSQTLRYSGDTDTQYF. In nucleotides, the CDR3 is TGTGCCAGCAGCCAAACACTTCGGTACAGCGGAGACACAGATACGCAGTATTTT.

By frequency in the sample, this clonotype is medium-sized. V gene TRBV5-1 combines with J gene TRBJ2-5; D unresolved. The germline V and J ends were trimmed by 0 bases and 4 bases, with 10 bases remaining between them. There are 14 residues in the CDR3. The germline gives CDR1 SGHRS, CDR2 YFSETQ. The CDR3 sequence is CASSLASSRETQYF. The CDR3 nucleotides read TGCGCCAGCAGCTTGGCCTCGAGTCGAGAGACCCAGTACTTC.

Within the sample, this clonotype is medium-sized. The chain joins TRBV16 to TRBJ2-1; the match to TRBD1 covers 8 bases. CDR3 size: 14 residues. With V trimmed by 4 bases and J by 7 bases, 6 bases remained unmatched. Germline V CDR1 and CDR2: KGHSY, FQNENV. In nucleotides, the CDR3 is TGTGCCAGCAGCCTAAGACAGGGGTGGAATGAGCAGTTCTTC. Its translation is CASSLRQGWNEQFF.

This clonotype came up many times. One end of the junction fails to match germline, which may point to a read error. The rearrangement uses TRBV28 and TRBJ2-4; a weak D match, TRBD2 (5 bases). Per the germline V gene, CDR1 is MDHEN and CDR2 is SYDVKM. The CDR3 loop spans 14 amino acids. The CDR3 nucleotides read TGTGCCAGCAGTTTTCGGGGAGCCCAAAACATTCAGTACTTC. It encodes CASSFRGAQNIQYF.

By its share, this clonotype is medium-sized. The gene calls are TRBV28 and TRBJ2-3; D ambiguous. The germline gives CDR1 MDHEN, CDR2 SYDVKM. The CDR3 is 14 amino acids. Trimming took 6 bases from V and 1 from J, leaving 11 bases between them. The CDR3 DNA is TGTGCCAGCAGCTTTGTTGCTGGCACAGATACGCAGTATTTT. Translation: CASSFVAGTDTQYF. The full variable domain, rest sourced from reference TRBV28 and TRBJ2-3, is DVKVTQSSRYLVKRTGEKVFLECVQDMDHENMFWYRQDPGLGLRLIYFSYDVKMKEKGDIPEGYSVSREKKERFSLILESASTNQTSMYLCASSFVAGTDTQYFGPGTRLTVL.

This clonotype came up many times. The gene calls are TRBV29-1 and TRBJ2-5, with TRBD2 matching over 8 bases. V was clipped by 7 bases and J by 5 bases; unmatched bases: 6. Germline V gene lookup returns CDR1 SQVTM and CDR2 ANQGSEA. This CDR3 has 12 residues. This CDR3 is CSAGGGFETQYF. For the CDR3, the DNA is TGCAGCGCGGGCGGGGGGTTTGAGACCCAGTACTTC.

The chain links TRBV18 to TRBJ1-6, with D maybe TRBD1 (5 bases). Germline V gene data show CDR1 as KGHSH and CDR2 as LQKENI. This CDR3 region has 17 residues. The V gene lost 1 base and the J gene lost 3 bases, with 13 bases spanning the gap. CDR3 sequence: CASSPQEYGGYNSPLHF. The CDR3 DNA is TGTGCCAGCTCACCACAGGAATATGGGGGCTATAATTCACCCCTCCACTTT.

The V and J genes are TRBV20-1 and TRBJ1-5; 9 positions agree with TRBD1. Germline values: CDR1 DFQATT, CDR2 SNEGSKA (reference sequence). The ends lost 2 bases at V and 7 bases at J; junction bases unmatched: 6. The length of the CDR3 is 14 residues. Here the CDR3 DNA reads TGCAGTGCTAGAATTACAGGGGGCGAGCAGCCCCAGCATTTT. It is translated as CSARITGGEQPQHF.

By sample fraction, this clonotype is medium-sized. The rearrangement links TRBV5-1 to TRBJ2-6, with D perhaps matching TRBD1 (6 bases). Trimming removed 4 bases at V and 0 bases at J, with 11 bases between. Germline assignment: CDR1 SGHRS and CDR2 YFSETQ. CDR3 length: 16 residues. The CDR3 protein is CASSPGTSSGANVLTF. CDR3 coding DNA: TGCGCCAGCAGCCCTGGGACAAGCTCTGGGGCCAACGTCCTGACTTTC.

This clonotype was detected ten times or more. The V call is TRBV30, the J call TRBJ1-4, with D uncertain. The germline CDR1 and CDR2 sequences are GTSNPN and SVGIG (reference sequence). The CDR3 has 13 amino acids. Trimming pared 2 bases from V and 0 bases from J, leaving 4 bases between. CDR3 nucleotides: TGTGCCTGGAGTACGCCAACTAATGAAAAACTGTTTTTT. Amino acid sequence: CAWSTPTNEKLFF.

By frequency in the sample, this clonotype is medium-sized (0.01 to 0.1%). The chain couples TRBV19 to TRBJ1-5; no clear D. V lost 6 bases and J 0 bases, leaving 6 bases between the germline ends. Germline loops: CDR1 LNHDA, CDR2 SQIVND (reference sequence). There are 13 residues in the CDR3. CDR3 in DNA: TGTGCCAGTAGCCGGTTTAGCAATCAGCCCCAGCATTTT. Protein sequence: CASSRFSNQPQHF.

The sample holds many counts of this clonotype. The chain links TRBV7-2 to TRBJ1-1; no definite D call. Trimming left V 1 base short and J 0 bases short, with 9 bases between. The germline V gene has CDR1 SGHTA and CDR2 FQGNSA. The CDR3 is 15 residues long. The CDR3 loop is CASSLDDLMNTEAFF. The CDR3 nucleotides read TGTGCCAGCAGCTTAGATGACCTCATGAACACTGAAGCTTTCTTT. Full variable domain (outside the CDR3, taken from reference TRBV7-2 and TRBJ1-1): GAGVSQSPSNKVTEKGKDVELRCDPISGHTALYWYRQSLGQGLEFLIYFQGNSAPDKSGLPSDRFSAERTGGSVSTLTIQRTQQEDSAVYLCASSLDDLMNTEAFFGQGTRLTVV.

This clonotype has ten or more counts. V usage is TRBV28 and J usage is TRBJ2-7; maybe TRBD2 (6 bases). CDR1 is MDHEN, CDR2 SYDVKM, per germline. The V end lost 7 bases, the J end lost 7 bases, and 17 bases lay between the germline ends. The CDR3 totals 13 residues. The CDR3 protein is CASTPGTDREQYF. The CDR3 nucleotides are TGTGCCAGCACCCCCGGGACTGATCGGGAGCAGTACTTC.

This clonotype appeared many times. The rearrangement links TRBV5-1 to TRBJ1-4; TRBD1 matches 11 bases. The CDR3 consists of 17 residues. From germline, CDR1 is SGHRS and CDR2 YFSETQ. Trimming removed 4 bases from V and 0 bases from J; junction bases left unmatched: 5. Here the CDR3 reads CASSLGQGEATNEKLFF. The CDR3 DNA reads TGCGCCAGCAGCCTGGGACAGGGGGAGGCAACTAATGAAAAACTGTTTTTT.

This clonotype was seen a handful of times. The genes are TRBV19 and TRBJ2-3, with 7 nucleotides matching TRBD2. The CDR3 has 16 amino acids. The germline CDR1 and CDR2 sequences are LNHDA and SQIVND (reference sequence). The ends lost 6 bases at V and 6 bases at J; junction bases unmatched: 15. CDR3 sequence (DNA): TGTGCCAGTAGCTCTCCCGGGACTACCCTCGGGGATACGCAGTATTTT. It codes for CASSSPGTTLGDTQYF.

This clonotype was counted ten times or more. The CDR3 nucleotides are TGTGCCAGCAGTTACAGGAGGGATCGTAGCAATCAGCCCCAGCATTTT. It translates to CASSYRRDRSNQPQHF. The chain couples TRBV6-6 to TRBJ1-5; the D is unclear. This CDR3 is built from 16 residues. CDR1 is MNHNY and CDR2 is SVGAGI in the germline V gene (reference sequence). V was trimmed by 2 bases and J by 0 bases, leaving 11 bases between them.

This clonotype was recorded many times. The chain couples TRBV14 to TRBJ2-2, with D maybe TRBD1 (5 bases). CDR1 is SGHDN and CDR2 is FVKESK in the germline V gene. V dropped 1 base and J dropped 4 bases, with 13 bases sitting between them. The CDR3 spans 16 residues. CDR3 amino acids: CASSQANRGSTGELFF. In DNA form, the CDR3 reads TGTGCCAGCAGCCAAGCAAATAGGGGCAGCACCGGGGAGCTGTTTTTT.

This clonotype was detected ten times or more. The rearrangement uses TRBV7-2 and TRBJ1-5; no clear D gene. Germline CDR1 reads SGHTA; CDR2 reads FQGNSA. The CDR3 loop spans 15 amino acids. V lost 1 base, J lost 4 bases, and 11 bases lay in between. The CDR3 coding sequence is TGTGCCAGCAGCTTAGTCGGAGGGAAGAATCAGCCCCAGCATTTT. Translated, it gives CASSLVGGKNQPQHF.

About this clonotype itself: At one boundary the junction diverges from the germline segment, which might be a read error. For the CDR3, the DNA is TGTGCCAGCACCCTAGCTAGCGACTCGAGGGGGGAGCTGGTTTTT. Translating it yields CASTLASDSRGELVF. V usage is TRBV2 and J usage is TRBJ2-2, with D tentatively TRBD1 or TRBD2 (6 bases each). Germline CDR1 reads SNHLY; CDR2 reads FYNNEI. The CDR3 is 15 residues long.